This TCR beta chain was documented in a study of blood T cells in healthy people across ages. Findings of the study overall: PBMC samples, being unsorted, prevented any conclusive comparison of naive and antigen-experienced cells.

Together with a sample-barcoded 5' primer, a J-beta primer mix was included in a second PCR lasting about 7 to 11 cycles. TCRdb called the 5' RACE reads again in MiXCR, with one record for every CDR3 protein. The sample holds about 640,000 distinct CDR3 sequences, 58% seen once. This clonotype was detected a few times. Its target is not known. CDR3 length equals 15 residues. CDR1 KGHDR and CDR2 SFDVKD come from the germline V gene. Trimming removed 4 bases from V and 2 bases from J, with 13 bases in between. This chain joins TRBV24-1 and TRBJ2-5; D could derive from TRBD1 or TRBD2 (5 bases each). The TCR comes from a man between 60 and 75 years old in good health. Sequencing was carried out using blood. The CDR3 loop is CATSDPGRSQETQYF. CDR3 DNA sequence: TGTGCCACCAGTGACCCGGGACGGTCACAAGAGACCCAGTACTTC.